This T cell receptor (beta chain) was observed in a study of blood T cell repertoires in COVID-19. For the study at large: The United States, Italy and Spain provided the acute and convalescent COVID-19 samples. T cells, B-cell-depleted T cells, or PBMCs provided the cDNA or gDNA that served as material.

In the original processing: Amplification of reference gene primers was used by the study to estimate nucleated cell counts. Sequenced by immunoSEQ multiplex PCR; TCRdb stores in-frame clones only, minus some. The D gene and trimming were derived from the DNA, and the V and J assignments and clone size from that table. The repertoire has 410,000 or so clones, roughly 90% of them found once; the top ten carry more than 1.4%. The CDR3 is 14 amino acids. Germline lookup yields CDR1 MNHEY and CDR2 SVGEGT. J lost 5 bases, V lost 3 bases, and 6 bases had no gene match. The chain couples TRBV6-2 or TRBV6-3 to TRBJ1-1; 7 positions agree with TRBD1. Material for sequencing was peripheral blood. The origin of this receptor is a woman aged 25 to 39 with active or convalescent COVID-19. The CDR3 nucleotides read TGTGCCAGCAGTTATGACCAGGGGGTGACTGAAGCTTTCTTT. Translated, it gives CASSYDQGVTEAFF.